This T cell receptor (beta chain) was captured in a study of regulatory T cells in long-lasting Graves disease. Time point meaning: newly diagnosed GD, antithyroid drugs for less than 3 months. Extracted PBMC RNA gave rise to the TCR library. The germline V gene encodes CDR1 LGHDT and CDR2 YNNKEL (reference sequence). Trimming removed 4 bases from V and 4 bases from J, with 10 bases in between. The CDR3 totals 13 residues. This clonotype was counted ten times or more. Its target is unknown. Researchers made TCR beta libraries by using iRepertoire HTBI primers and running Arm-PCR on CDR3 regions. TCRdb recomputed calls from the multiplex PCR reads with MiXCR, one row per CDR3 protein. The data show approximately 400,000 distinct CDR3 sequences, about 15% seen once. Whole-study findings and limits: For persistent Graves' patients, TCR diversity was lower than for newly diagnosed ones.

These data also formed part of another study, on T cells in Graves' hyperthyroidism and ophthalmopathy.

The sample consisted of peripheral blood mononuclear cells (PBMCs), taken at new diagnosis, from a patient treated with antithyroid drugs. The V and J genes are TRBV3-1 and TRBJ1-2, with D maybe TRBD1 (5 bases). The receptor's source is a middle-aged woman with Graves disease. For the CDR3, the DNA is TGTGCCAGCAGCCCAGACAGTCTCTATGGCTACACCTTC. It codes for CASSPDSLYGYTF.